Each of the 11 T cell receptor beta chains below was sequenced from the same sample in a study of blood T cell repertoires in COVID-19. Measured with immunoSEQ multiplex PCR; TCRdb has only the in-frame clones, and not every one. The sample gives about 120,000 clones, approximately 82% of which show up once; approximately 7.6% is in the top ten. Sequencing input: peripheral blood. The origin of the receptors is an older man with active or convalescent COVID-19.

This rearrangement joins TRBV27 to TRBJ1-6, with 11 nucleotides matching TRBD1. V shed 5 bases, J shed 9 bases, and the junction held 12 bases outside the gene matches. Per germline, CDR1 MNHEY and CDR2 SMNVEV (reference sequence). This CDR3 is 17 amino acids long. As DNA, the CDR3 is TGTGCCAGCAGTCTCTCTGATCCGGGGACAGGGGGTTCACCCCTCCACTTT. Amino acid sequence: CASSLSDPGTGGSPLHF.

J is TRBJ1-5 and V is TRBV5-1, with 10 bases lining up with TRBD1. The CDR3 has 14 residues. V dropped 4 bases and J dropped 5; count of bases not matched to a gene: 3. Germline V gene data show CDR1 as SGHRS and CDR2 as YFSETQ. Here the CDR3 reads CASSPDRGHQPQHF. CDR3 nucleotides: TGCGCCAGCAGCCCCGACAGGGGGCATCAGCCCCAGCATTTT.

The V and J genes are TRBV4-3 and TRBJ1-2; a weak D match, TRBD1 (6 bases). The germline gives CDR1 LGHNA, CDR2 YSLEER. Between the trimmed V and J ends, which lost 0 bases and 4 bases, there was a span of 21 bases. This CDR3 has 18 residues. The chain's CDR3 is CASSQDTGKIAMGYGYTF. For the CDR3, the DNA is TGCGCCAGCAGCCAAGATACAGGGAAGATAGCCATGGGCTATGGCTACACCTTC.

This clone was counted a single time. The gene calls are TRBV5-5 and TRBJ1-1, with D unresolved. From germline, CDR1 is SGHKS and CDR2 YYEKEE (reference sequence). Trimming cost V 0 bases and J 4 bases, with 7 bases left between them. The CDR3 length is 13 residues. The CDR3 region has the DNA TGTGCCAGCAGCTTGGACAGCTCCACTGAAGCTTTCTTT. Translation: CASSLDSSTEAFF.

This chain joins TRBV6-6 and TRBJ2-5; 7 bases agree with TRBD1. V lost 4 bases to trimming and J lost 2 bases; unmatched junction nucleotides: 4. Germline CDR1 reads MNHNY; CDR2 reads SVGAGI (reference sequence). The CDR3 has 14 residues. The CDR3 spells CASSSRDRQETQYF. As DNA, the CDR3 is TGTGCCAGCAGTTCCCGGGACAGACAAGAGACCCAGTACTTC.

The chain couples TRBV21-1 to TRBJ2-7; the DNA was not used to check the table's D call, TRBD1. TRBV21-1 is classified as a pseudogene. The CDR3 is made up of 15 amino acids. CDR3 bases: TGTGCCAGCAGCAACCGGGACAGCGTTTCCTACGAGCAGTACTTC. This gives the protein CASSNRDSVSYEQYF.

The gene calls are TRBV19 and TRBJ2-3; perhaps TRBD2 as D (5 bases). Germline CDR1 is LNHDA and CDR2 is SQIVND (reference sequence). The V and J ends lost 6 bases and 2 bases respectively, with 12 bases between them. The length of the CDR3 is 14 residues. CDR3 in DNA: TGTGCCAGTAGGGACTTCGACCACACAGATACGCAGTATTTT. Protein sequence: CASRDFDHTDTQYF.

The chain is built from TRBV6-5 and TRBJ1-5, with TRBD1 matching over 10 bases. The CDR3 runs to 15 residues. The ends lost 8 bases at V and 1 base at J; junction bases unmatched: 5. Germline CDR1 and CDR2: MNHEY and SVGAGI. Here the CDR3 reads CASGTGVGSNQPQHF. The CDR3 bases are TGTGCCAGCGGGACAGGGGTAGGGAGCAATCAGCCCCAGCATTTT.

In this sample, this clone turned up a few times. This chain joins TRBV28 and TRBJ2-7, with TRBD1 matching over 10 bases. The CDR3 is 14 residues long. From germline, CDR1 is MDHEN and CDR2 SYDVKM. After removal of 8 bases from V and 3 bases from J, the junction contained 7 bases not matched to a gene. The CDR3, as DNA: TGTGCCAGCGAACTCGGGACAGGGGTCTACGAGCAGTACTTC. Its translation: CASELGTGVYEQYF.

V is TRBV4-1 and J is TRBJ2-3; possibly TRBD2 for D (5 bases). V was trimmed by 2 bases and J by 4 bases, leaving 13 bases between them. Germline CDR1 reads MGHRA; CDR2 reads YSYEKL. The CDR3 length is 15 residues. The CDR3 reads CASSQILVGPDTQYF. Written as DNA, the CDR3 is TGCGCCAGCAGCCAAATACTAGTTGGCCCAGATACGCAGTATTTT.

The V and J genes are TRBV29-1 and TRBJ2-7; TRBD2 agrees at 12 bases. The CDR3 has 14 residues. CDR1 and CDR2 from the germline V gene are SQVTM and ANQGSEA. Trimming cost V 6 bases and J 1 base; bases outside gene matches: 4. The CDR3 coding sequence is TGCAGCGTCGCTAGCGGGAGGGGGTCCTACGAGCAGTACTTC. The encoded protein is CSVASGRGSYEQYF.